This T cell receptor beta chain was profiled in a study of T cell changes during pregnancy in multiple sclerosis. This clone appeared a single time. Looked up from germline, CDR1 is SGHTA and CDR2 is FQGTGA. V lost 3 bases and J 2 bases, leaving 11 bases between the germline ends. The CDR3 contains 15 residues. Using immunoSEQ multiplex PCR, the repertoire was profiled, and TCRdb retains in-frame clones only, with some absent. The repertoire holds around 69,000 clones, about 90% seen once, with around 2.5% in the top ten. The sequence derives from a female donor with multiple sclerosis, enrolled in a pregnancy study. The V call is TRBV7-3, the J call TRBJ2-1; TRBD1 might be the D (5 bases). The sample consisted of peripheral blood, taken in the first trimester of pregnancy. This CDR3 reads CASSLAVGAYNEQFF. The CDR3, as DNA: TGTGCCAGCAGCTTGGCGGTAGGGGCCTACAATGAGCAGTTCTTC.